The 20 T cell receptor beta chains reported below all come from one sample, sequenced in a study of shared clonotypes between healthy human individuals. Using immunoSEQ multiplex PCR, the repertoire was profiled, and TCRdb retains in-frame clones only, with some absent. The table records approximately 710,000 clones, 80% to 95% of them present only once. Sequencing used memory CD8+ T cells from PBMCs. Subset given: CD45RO+ cells pooled with CCR7-negative TemRA cells. The receptors were gathered from a young man in good health. Some clones in this sample may be carry-over from other donors' samples.

The rearrangement links TRBV27 to TRBJ2-7; possibly TRBD1 for D (5 bases). CDR3 length: 13 residues. Germline CDR1 MNHEY, CDR2 SMNVEV (reference sequence). Trimming removed 8 bases at V and 3 bases at J, with 14 bases between. For the CDR3, the DNA is TGTGCCAGCGGCTCTGGACACAGCTACGAGCAGTACTTC. Encoded protein: CASGSGHSYEQYF.

The rearrangement links TRBV4-2 to TRBJ2-3; D is possibly TRBD2 (6 bases). The germline gives CDR1 LGHNA, CDR2 YNFKEQ. The CDR3 is 17 amino acids. Trimming left V 0 bases short and J 0 bases short, with 13 bases between. DNA of the CDR3: TGTGCCAGCAGCCAAGATTTCCTAGCGCCTAGCACAGATACGCAGTATTTT. This codes for CASSQDFLAPSTDTQYF.

This rearrangement joins TRBV7-9 to TRBJ2-1, with 8 bases aligning to TRBD2. The CDR3 spans 16 residues. V trimming: 4 bases; J trimming: 3 bases; junction bases outside the gene matches: 8. Germline V gene sequence: CDR1 SEHNR, CDR2 FQNEAQ (reference sequence). The CDR3 sequence: CASSSPGREGYNEQFF. The CDR3 nucleotides read TGTGCCAGCAGCTCACCCGGGAGGGAAGGCTACAATGAGCAGTTCTTC. The whole variable domain, remainder taken from reference TRBV7-9 and TRBJ2-1, is DTGVSQNPRHKITKRGQNVTFRCDPISEHNRLYWYRQTLGQGPEFLTYFQNEAQLEKSRLLSDRFSAERPKGSFSTLEIQRTEQGDSAMYLCASSSPGREGYNEQFFGPGTRLTVL.

A single count supports this clone. This rearrangement joins TRBV4-3 to TRBJ2-1; the D gene is possibly TRBD2 (5 bases). Germline V gene sequence: CDR1 LGHNA, CDR2 YSLEER. V gave up 1 base and J gave up 3 bases, with 10 bases separating them. The CDR3 has 15 amino acids. CDR3 protein: CASSQGLRGYNEQFF. In DNA, the CDR3 is TGCGCCAGCAGCCAAGGCTTACGGGGCTACAATGAGCAGTTCTTC.

The V and J genes are TRBV9 and TRBJ2-6; possibly TRBD2 for D (6 bases). With 4 bases removed from V and 2 bases from J, the gap between germline ends came to 10 bases. Germline loops: CDR1 SGDLS, CDR2 YYNGEE. The CDR3 has 15 amino acids. The CDR3: CASSLEGAGANVLTF. CDR3 sequence (DNA): TGTGCCAGCAGCTTGGAGGGAGCTGGGGCCAACGTCCTGACTTTC.

The J gene is TRBJ2-5, the V gene TRBV23-1, with 8 bases aligning to TRBD1. TRBV23-1 carries the ORF label, with uncertain function. The CDR3 spans 17 residues. Losses at the gene ends were 2 bases for V and 0 bases for J; bases not matched to a gene: 8. DNA for the CDR3: TGCGCCAGCAGTCAAAACCCCCAGGGGGCGCACCAAGAGACCCAGTACTTC. It specifies CASSQNPQGAHQETQYF.

The chain couples TRBV28 to TRBJ1-2; 7 nucleotides align to TRBD1. The CDR3 runs 15 residues. Germline lookup yields CDR1 MDHEN and CDR2 SYDVKM. After removal of 6 bases from V and 8 bases from J, the junction contained 15 bases not matched to a gene. In nucleotides, the CDR3 is TGTGCCAGCAGCACCTTGGACAGGCCCCGGCGGGGCTACACCTTC. Protein sequence: CASSTLDRPRRGYTF.

The chain couples TRBV28 to TRBJ2-7; D is perhaps TRBD2 (5 bases). CDR3 length: 15 amino acids. Between the trimmed V and J ends, which lost 5 bases and 0 bases, there was a span of 14 bases. CDR1 and CDR2 (germline): MDHEN, SYDVKM. Here the CDR3 DNA reads TGTGCCAGCAGTCTCGAGGGTTTCAGCTCCTACGAGCAGTACTTC. Translation gives CASSLEGFSSYEQYF.

In the case of this clone: Other nucleotide sequences in the sample specify the same CDR3. The chain links TRBV9 to TRBJ2-3; D not certain. This CDR3 is built from 15 residues. From germline, CDR1 is SGDLS and CDR2 YYNGEE. Trimming pared 0 bases from V and 4 bases from J, leaving 12 bases between. The CDR3 DNA follows: TGTGCCAGCAGCGTAGGGGGAAGGGTTGCAGATACGCAGTATTTT. Amino acids: CASSVGGRVADTQYF.

The rearrangement joins TRBV27 to TRBJ1-5; D unresolved. V lost 3 bases, J lost 0 bases, and 9 bases lay in between. The CDR3 covers 15 residues. Looked up from germline, CDR1 is MNHEY and CDR2 is SMNVEV (reference sequence). The CDR3 here is CASSFMGNSNQPQHF. The CDR3 region has the DNA TGTGCCAGCAGTTTCATGGGAAATAGCAATCAGCCCCAGCATTTT.

CDR3 nucleotides: TGTGCCAGCAGCTTCCGGGACGCCATGCCCAGTCCCGATGAGCAGTTCTTC. Its translation is CASSFRDAMPSPDEQFF. The V and J genes are TRBV13 and TRBJ2-1; D might be TRBD1 or TRBD2, each matching 5 bases. CDR1 and CDR2 from the germline V gene are PRHDT and FYEKMQ (reference sequence). The CDR3 covers 17 residues. V shed 3 bases and J shed 8 bases, with 23 bases lying between them.

This rearrangement joins TRBV12-5 to TRBJ1-1; tentative D call: TRBD1 (6 bases). Trimming took 10 bases from V and 5 from J, leaving 14 bases between them. The germline V gene encodes CDR1 LGHNT and CDR2 FRNRAP. The CDR3 consists of 12 residues. CDR3 protein: CAITTGTTEAFF. CDR3 bases: TGTGCTATAACCACAGGGACGACTGAAGCTTTCTTT.

This chain links TRBV11-3 with TRBJ2-2; perhaps TRBD1 as D (6 bases). This CDR3 has 15 amino acids. The germline gives CDR1 SGHNT, CDR2 YENEEA. V was pared by 5 bases and J by 1 base, with 11 bases between. CDR3 DNA: TGTGCCAGCAGCGGGGGCGGTTGGAACACCGGGGAGCTGTTTTTT. Protein product: CASSGGGWNTGELFF.

The chain combines TRBV5-1 with TRBJ1-1; no firm D call. The V and J ends lost 0 bases and 0 bases respectively, with 12 bases between them. This CDR3 region has 16 residues. CDR1 is SGHRS and CDR2 is YFSETQ in the germline V gene. CDR3: CASSLEGRFMNTEAFF. DNA for the CDR3: TGCGCCAGCAGCTTGGAGGGCCGATTCATGAACACTGAAGCTTTCTTT.

V gene TRBV7-9 combines with J gene TRBJ2-7; D uncertain. Germline CDR1 SEHNR, CDR2 FQNEAQ (reference sequence). V dropped 1 base and J dropped 6 bases, with 10 bases sitting between them. The CDR3 has 13 amino acids. The CDR3 spells CASSLEAATEQYF. The CDR3 DNA follows: TGTGCCAGCAGCTTAGAGGCAGCCACCGAGCAGTACTTC.

The chain employs TRBV27 and TRBJ1-1; D not resolved. The CDR3 spans 13 residues. CDR1 is MNHEY and CDR2 is SMNVEV in the germline V gene (reference sequence). Trimming cost V 5 bases and J 0 bases, with 7 bases left between them. CDR3: CASSGAMNTEAFF. Here the CDR3 DNA reads TGTGCCAGCAGTGGAGCTATGAACACTGAAGCTTTCTTT.

Here the CDR3 DNA reads TGTGCCAGCAAGGGACAGGGTGGAACTGAAGCTTTCTTT. Encoded protein: CASKGQGGTEAFF. The rearrangement links TRBV4-2 to TRBJ1-1; TRBD1 matches at 9 bases. The CDR3 covers 13 residues. Germline V gene lookup returns CDR1 LGHNA and CDR2 YNFKEQ. The V gene end was trimmed by 7 bases and the J gene end by 5 bases; junction bases not matched to a gene: 5.

This chain links TRBV27 with TRBJ2-7; tentative D call: TRBD1 (5 bases). From germline, CDR1 is MNHEY and CDR2 SMNVEV (reference sequence). Trimming took off 7 bases at V and 4 bases at J, with 17 bases between the two ends. The CDR3 has 14 residues. The CDR3 nucleotides are TGTGCCAGCAATCCGGGTCACAGGATTTACGAGCAGTACTTC. Translated, it gives CASNPGHRIYEQYF.

V and J are TRBV28 and TRBJ1-2; 7 nucleotides align to TRBD1. After removal of 4 bases from V and 5 bases from J, the junction contained 7 bases not matched to a gene. Germline CDR1 reads MDHEN; CDR2 reads SYDVKM. The CDR3 sequence is 14 residues long. The CDR3 is CASSSLRDSYGYTF. CDR3 in DNA: TGTGCCAGCAGTTCGCTGAGGGACAGTTATGGCTACACCTTC.

V and J are TRBV7-9 and TRBJ2-7; D is undetermined. V shed 0 bases and J shed 4 bases, with 13 bases lying between them. Germline V gives CDR1 SEHNR, CDR2 FQNEAQ (reference sequence). CDR3 length: 15 amino acids. In DNA, the CDR3 is TGTGCCAGCAGCTTAGCTTCGGTCCGACCATACGAGCAGTACTTC. Translation gives CASSLASVRPYEQYF.